A single sample gave rise to the 19 T cell receptor beta chains below, sequenced in a study of blood T cell repertoires in COVID-19. Produced via immunoSEQ multiplex PCR; TCRdb's table is partial and in-frame only. The repertoire includes around 43,000 clones, around 79% of them detected once, and about 14% sits in the top ten. Sequenced: peripheral blood. These receptors originate from a human donor in a cohort sampled during active COVID-19.

The rearrangement links TRBV7-9 to TRBJ2-7, with a possible D match to TRBD1 (6 bases). Per the germline V gene, CDR1 is SEHNR and CDR2 is FQNEAQ (reference sequence). The CDR3 runs to 13 residues. V was shortened by 2 bases and J by 5 bases, with 10 bases between the two germline ends. The CDR3 here is CASSLQGSDEQYF. In DNA form, the CDR3 reads TGTGCCAGCAGCTTACAGGGGTCCGACGAGCAGTACTTC.

The genes are TRBV3-1 (or the pseudogene TRBV3-2) and TRBJ1-2, with 10 bases matching TRBD1. V shed 4 bases and J 5 bases; nucleotides not matched to a gene: 4. This CDR3 spans 14 amino acids. Germline V gene lookup returns CDR1 LGHDT and CDR2 YNNKEL (reference sequence). The CDR3 protein is CASSPDRGLYGYTF. The CDR3 DNA reads as TGTGCCAGCAGCCCTGACAGGGGGCTATATGGCTACACCTTC.

The chain has TRBV19 and TRBJ1-3, with D uncertain. V lost 0 bases to trimming and J lost 1 base, with 7 bases between them. Germline CDR1 LNHDA, CDR2 SQIVND (reference sequence). This CDR3 comprises 15 residues. The CDR3 region is CASSIDGDSGNTIYF. The CDR3 DNA follows: TGTGCCAGTAGTATAGACGGAGATTCTGGAAACACCATATATTTT.

This clone has only a few counts. The sample holds other DNA sequences that translate to the same CDR3. The V call is TRBV18, the J call TRBJ1-1; a weak D match, TRBD1 (6 bases). The CDR3 has 16 amino acids. V lost 3 bases and J lost 1, with 15 bases in between. Germline-derived CDR1 and CDR2 are KGHSH and LQKENI. The CDR3 reads CASSPLPQGKNTEAFF. CDR3 DNA sequence: TGTGCCAGCTCACCTTTGCCCCAGGGGAAGAACACTGAAGCTTTCTTT.

J is TRBJ2-3 and V is TRBV6-1; possibly TRBD2 for D (5 bases). Trimming removed 2 bases from V and 6 bases from J, with 9 bases in between. This CDR3 is built from 13 residues. In germline, CDR1 is MNHNS, CDR2 SASEGT. For the CDR3, the DNA is TGTGCCAGCAGTGAACTGCGAGGGGATACGCAGTATTTT. The encoded protein is CASSELRGDTQYF.

The genes are TRBV29-1 and TRBJ2-5; D is ambiguous. The V gene's germline CDR1 is SQVTM and CDR2 ANQGSEA. The V end lost 4 bases, the J end lost 5 bases, and 11 bases lay between the germline ends. The CDR3 is 12 amino acids. CDR3 bases: TGCAGCGTTGGTCTTAGCCGGGAGACCCAGTACTTC. Translation: CSVGLSRETQYF.

The chain has TRBV7-9 and TRBJ2-7; weak D call: TRBD1 (6 bases). Germline CDR1 is SEHNR and CDR2 is FQNEAQ (reference sequence). Trimming cost V 1 base and J 2 bases, with 12 bases left between them. The CDR3 consists of 15 residues. CDR3 sequence reads: CASSLDRVSPYEQYF. In DNA, the CDR3 is TGTGCCAGCAGCTTAGACAGGGTTAGTCCCTACGAGCAGTACTTC.

This clone was recorded only once. This chain connects TRBV18 to TRBJ2-1; 7 bases are a match to TRBD2. V lost 5 bases and J lost 6; bases outside the gene matches: 7. This CDR3 has 14 residues. Germline values: CDR1 KGHSH, CDR2 LQKENI. Here the CDR3 DNA reads TGTGCCAGCTCAGAGAGGACTAGAGCCAATGAGCAGTTCTTC. It translates to CASSERTRANEQFF.

The chain joins TRBV7-8 to TRBJ1-6; TRBD1 agrees at 10 bases. The CDR3 runs to 15 residues. Germline V gene lookup returns CDR1 SGHVS and CDR2 FQNEAQ. V lost 1 base to trimming and J lost 13 bases; unmatched junction nucleotides: 7. This CDR3 reads CASSLEETGGRPLHF. The CDR3 DNA is TGTGCCAGCAGCTTAGAAGAGACAGGGGGCCGGCCCCTCCACTTT.

Comments on this clone: The same CDR3 also results from other DNA sequences found in this sample. The CDR3 coding sequence is TGTGCCAGCAGTGAAGGGACAGGGGGCACCGGGGAGCTGTTTTTT. It yields the protein CASSEGTGGTGELFF. The chain carries TRBV2 and TRBJ2-2, with 10 bases matching TRBD1. J lost 4 bases, V lost 1 base, and 0 bases had no gene match. The CDR3 has 15 amino acids. From germline, CDR1 is SNHLY and CDR2 FYNNEI.

The J gene is TRBJ1-2, the V gene TRBV3-1 (or the pseudogene TRBV3-2), with 8 bases aligning to TRBD1. The CDR3 covers 14 residues. The junction had 6 bases not matched to a gene; V was cut back by 5 bases and J by 4 bases. Germline CDR1 LGHDT, CDR2 YNNKEL (reference sequence). The CDR3 DNA sequence: TGTGCCAGCAGCGACGGACAGGGCCTCTATGGCTACACCTTC. As protein: CASSDGQGLYGYTF.

The rearrangement joins TRBV29-1 to TRBJ2-5; a possible D gene is TRBD1 (5 bases). The CDR3 runs 13 residues. Looked up from germline, CDR1 is SQVTM and CDR2 is ANQGSEA. The V end was cut by 1 base, the J end by 2 bases, with 8 bases between. CDR3 sequence: CSVEVGVQETQYF. The CDR3 DNA is TGCAGCGTTGAAGTAGGGGTTCAAGAGACCCAGTACTTC.

CDR3 bases: TGCGCCAGCAGCCAAGCCGGGACAGGGAATTCACCCCTCCACTTT. Translating it yields CASSQAGTGNSPLHF. The chain combines TRBV5-1 with TRBJ1-6, with 9 bases identical to TRBD1. V gave up 4 bases and J gave up 7 bases; unmatched junction bases: 6. This CDR3 contains 15 residues. Germline assignment: CDR1 SGHRS and CDR2 YFSETQ.

The chain couples TRBV28 to TRBJ2-2, with 9 bases fitting TRBD2. CDR1 MDHEN and CDR2 SYDVKM come from the germline V gene. V lost 8 bases to trimming and J lost 3 bases; unmatched junction nucleotides: 10. The CDR3 totals 16 residues. DNA for the CDR3: TGTGCCAGCGTAACAGCGGGAGGTCGGGACACCGGGGAGCTGTTTTTT. Translated: CASVTAGGRDTGELFF.

The J gene is TRBJ2-5, the V gene TRBV19, with D possibly matching TRBD1 (5 bases). This CDR3 contains 13 residues. V shed 3 bases and J shed 2 bases, with 7 bases lying between them. Germline CDR1 and CDR2: LNHDA and SQIVND (reference sequence). In DNA form, the CDR3 reads TGTGCCAGTAGTATGGGGCGGCAAGAGACCCAGTACTTC. Translation gives CASSMGRQETQYF.

The rearrangement links TRBV24-1 to TRBJ1-4; 9 nucleotides agree with TRBD1. V lost 6 bases, J lost 8 bases, and 9 bases stayed unmatched. The germline gives CDR1 KGHDR, CDR2 SFDVKD. The CDR3 is 15 amino acids. The CDR3 coding sequence is TGTGCCACCAGTCTATCCGGGACAGGGTTAGAAAAACTGTTTTTT. This encodes CATSLSGTGLEKLFF.

V usage is TRBV11-2 and J usage is TRBJ2-3, with 7 bases matching TRBD2. Per the germline V gene, CDR1 is SGHAT and CDR2 is FQNNGV. The CDR3 contains 14 residues. V was pared by 6 bases and J by 3 bases, with 6 bases of the junction left unmatched. As DNA, the CDR3 is TGTGCCAGCAGTGAAATAGCGGGTACAGATACGCAGTATTTT. It yields the protein CASSEIAGTDTQYF.

The genes are TRBV19 and TRBJ1-1, with a possible D match to TRBD1 (6 bases). This CDR3 is 15 amino acids long. Germline V lookup: CDR1 LNHDA, CDR2 SQIVND (reference sequence). The germline V and J ends were trimmed by 1 base and 0 bases, with 9 bases remaining between them. For the CDR3, the DNA is TGTGCCAGTAGTATAGGACAGGCTATGAACACTGAAGCTTTCTTT. This codes for CASSIGQAMNTEAFF.

The chain links TRBV9 to TRBJ2-7, with a possible D match to TRBD2 (9 bases). The CDR3 loop spans 16 amino acids. Trimming took 4 bases from V and 2 from J, leaving 19 bases between them. In germline, CDR1 is SGDLS, CDR2 YYNGEE. CDR3 loop: CASSQGAGGPPYEQYF. The CDR3 region has the DNA TGTGCCAGCAGCCAGGGGGCGGGAGGGCCTCCCTACGAGCAGTACTTC.